This TCR beta chain was identified in a study of regulatory T cells in long-lasting Graves disease. Study results and caveats: Under persistent disease, TRBV28, TRBJ1-2 and TRBJ2-5 were used preferentially.

This clonotype was counted only a few times. Its cognate antigen is unknown. CDR3 regions were amplified by Arm-PCR using iRepertoire HTBI primers to build TCR beta libraries. TCRdb re-called the multiplex PCR reads through MiXCR, storing one row per CDR3 protein. Found here are 400,000 to 550,000 distinct CDR3 sequences, roughly 15% of them singletons; the top ten hold around a tenth. The CDR3 runs to 11 residues. Germline V gene data show CDR1 as DFQATT and CDR2 as SNEGSKA (reference sequence). V was cut by 4 bases and J by 7 bases, with 9 bases left in between. The sample's time point: newly diagnosed GD, antithyroid drugs for less than 3 months. Making the TCR library involved RNA that had been extracted from PBMCs. The sample was also linked to a second study, of T cells in Graves' hyperthyroidism and ophthalmopathy.

The sample was peripheral blood mononuclear cells (PBMCs), taken at new diagnosis, from a patient treated with antithyroid drugs. V usage is TRBV20-1 and J usage is TRBJ2-3; D remains unclear. The receptor comes from a woman aged 25 to 39 with Graves disease. The CDR3 reads CSATSEHTQYF. The CDR3 DNA follows: TGCAGTGCTACTTCCGAGCATACGCAGTATTTT.